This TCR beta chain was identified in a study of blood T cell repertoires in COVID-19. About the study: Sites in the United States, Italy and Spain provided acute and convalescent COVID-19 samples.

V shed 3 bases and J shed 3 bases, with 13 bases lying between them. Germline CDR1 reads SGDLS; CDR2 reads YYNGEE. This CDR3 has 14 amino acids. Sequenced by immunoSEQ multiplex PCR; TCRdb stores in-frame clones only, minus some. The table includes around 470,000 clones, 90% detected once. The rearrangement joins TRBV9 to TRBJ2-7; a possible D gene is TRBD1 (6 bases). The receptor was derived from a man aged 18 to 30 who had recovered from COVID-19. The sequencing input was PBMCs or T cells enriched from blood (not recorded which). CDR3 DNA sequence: TGTGCCAGCAGCGCCACTACAGGGAACTACGAGCAGTACTTC. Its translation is CASSATTGNYEQYF.